This section outlines one T cell receptor beta chain sequence together with its context. Antigen unknown. This CDR3 contains 16 residues. Germline assignment: CDR1 MDHEN and CDR2 SYDVKM. Trimming cost V 2 bases and J 0 bases, with 14 bases left between them. 13 Jbeta primers and 60 Vbeta primers were used for the PCR. Some clones are missing from TCRdb's copy, which holds only in-frame ones; the method was immunoSEQ multiplex PCR. The sample contains roughly 150,000 clones, over 60% of which appear only once. This sample is drawn from a study of cytomegalovirus exposure and HLA in healthy donors. The study's findings and limits: Several of the most significant clusters appeared, in a later analysis, to be linked to common viral pathogens.

The TCR comes from a middle-aged man in good health and CMV-seronegative. The sample was PBMCs. This sequence joins TRBV28 and TRBJ2-7; D gene unclear. Written as DNA, the CDR3 is TGTGCCAGCAGTTTACCTCCAGGCCGCAACTCCTACGAGCAGTACTTC. As protein: CASSLPPGRNSYEQYF.